A single sample is the source of the 14 T cell receptor beta chains below, sequenced in a study of shared clonotypes between healthy human individuals. Sequenced by immunoSEQ multiplex PCR; TCRdb stores in-frame clones only, minus some. The profile shows about 2 million clones, 85% to 95% of them singletons. The material sequenced was naive CD4+ T cells sorted from blood. Specified subset: CD45RA+ positively selected. These receptors all come from a man younger than 35 in good health.

This clone appeared once. The chain employs TRBV5-1 and TRBJ1-2; D possibly corresponds to TRBD1 (6 bases). The CDR3 totals 14 residues. Trimming took off 0 bases at V and 6 bases at J, with 12 bases between the two ends. Looked up from germline, CDR1 is SGHRS and CDR2 is YFSETQ. The CDR3, as DNA: TGCGCCAGCAGCTTGGGCCAACAGGGACATGGCTACACCTTC. Protein: CASSLGQQGHGYTF. The complete variable domain, with remaining parts taken from reference TRBV5-1 and TRBJ1-2, reads KAGVTQTPRYLIKTRGQQVTLSCSPISGHRSVSWYQQTPGQGLQFLFEYFSETQRNKGNFPGRFSGRQFSNSRSEMNVSTLELGDSALYLCASSLGQQGHGYTFGSGTRLTVV.

The genes are TRBV11-3 and TRBJ2-3; D possibly corresponds to TRBD1 (5 bases). Germline loops: CDR1 SGHNT, CDR2 YENEEA. V was clipped by 6 bases and J by 0 bases, with 13 bases between them. CDR3 length equals 15 residues. The DNA of the CDR3 is TGTGCCAGCAGTCCAGGGCAGGGCAGCACAGATACGCAGTATTTT. Protein product: CASSPGQGSTDTQYF.

This rearrangement joins TRBV30 to TRBJ2-5; TRBD2 matches at 8 bases. Germline CDR1 reads GTSNPN; CDR2 reads SVGIG (reference sequence). V lost 0 bases to trimming and J lost 5 bases; unmatched junction nucleotides: 11. This CDR3 contains 16 residues. In DNA form, the CDR3 reads TGTGCCTGGAGTGTTGCAAGGACTAGCCTATTGGAGACCCAGTACTTC. This sequence encodes CAWSVARTSLLETQYF.

This chain joins TRBV15 and TRBJ2-5; D is perhaps TRBD1 (6 bases). V gave up 0 bases and J gave up 3 bases, with 14 bases separating them. The germline gives CDR1 LNHNV, CDR2 YYDKDF (reference sequence). This CDR3 region has 16 residues. DNA of the CDR3: TGTGCCACCAGCAGAGATCTAAGGACAGAAAAAGAGACCCAGTACTTC. Its protein is CATSRDLRTEKETQYF.

This clone was seen a single time. The rearrangement links TRBV6-5 to TRBJ2-7; tentatively, D is TRBD1 (5 bases). The germline V and J ends were trimmed by 7 bases and 0 bases, with 10 bases remaining between them. The CDR3 runs to 13 residues. Germline-derived CDR1 and CDR2 are MNHEY and SVGAGI. Here the CDR3 DNA reads TGTGCCAGCACCGGACATAGCTCCTACGAGCAGTACTTC. This translates into CASTGHSSYEQYF.

Concerning this clone itself: The junction shows a germline mismatch at one end, possibly a read error. The rearrangement uses TRBV6-4 and TRBJ2-1; TRBD1 might be the D (6 bases). Germline V gene data show CDR1 as MRHNA and CDR2 as SNTAGT. The length of the CDR3 is 19 residues. CDR3 region: CASSSANYAGEGSYNGQFF. The CDR3 DNA is TGTGCCAGCAGTTCCGCTAATTATGCAGGGGAAGGGTCCTACAATGGGCAGTTCTTC.

This rearrangement joins TRBV7-3 to TRBJ2-6; D is undetermined. This CDR3 has 17 residues. V was clipped by 1 base and J by 0 bases, with 10 bases between them. Germline V gene lookup returns CDR1 SGHTA and CDR2 FQGTGA. CDR3 protein: CASSLSSVFSGANVLTF. In nucleotides, the CDR3 is TGTGCCAGCAGCTTAAGTTCGGTCTTCTCTGGGGCCAACGTCCTGACTTTC.

A single count supports this clone. V is TRBV9 and J is TRBJ2-5; TRBD2 might be the D (6 bases). Germline lookup yields CDR1 SGDLS and CDR2 YYNGEE. V shed 4 bases and J shed 0 bases, with 13 bases lying between them. CDR3 size: 15 residues. CDR3 in amino acids: CASSHRDWYQETQYF. Written as DNA, the CDR3 is TGTGCCAGCAGCCACCGGGACTGGTACCAAGAGACCCAGTACTTC.

Remarks on this clone: Other DNA sequences within the sample encode an identical CDR3. The CDR3 coding sequence is TGTGCCAGCAGTTTATCTGGTAACACTGAAGCTTTCTTT. Amino acids: CASSLSGNTEAFF. The chain has TRBV28 and TRBJ1-1; D remains unclear. The CDR3 loop spans 13 amino acids. Trimming removed 1 base at V and 2 bases at J, with 5 bases between. Germline CDR1 MDHEN, CDR2 SYDVKM.

Comment on this clone: Since a much larger clone is just one base distant, this may be a read error. This chain uses TRBV28 with TRBJ1-6; D is perhaps TRBD1 (5 bases). The germline V gene encodes CDR1 MDHEN and CDR2 SYDVKM. CDR3 length: 14 residues. Here the CDR3 DNA reads TGTGCCAGCAGTTTGACTCAGGGTGATTCACCCCCCCACTTT. This gives the protein CASSLTQGDSPPHF.

This chain connects TRBV29-1 to TRBJ1-1, with D possibly being TRBD1 (5 bases). Deletions cut 7 bases from V and 9 bases from J, with 18 bases between. Per germline, CDR1 SQVTM and CDR2 ANQGSEA. The CDR3 extends over 12 amino acids. The CDR3 nucleotides are TGCAGCGCTGAGGGGACGGTACTGAAAGCTTTCTTT. It yields the protein CSAEGTVLKAFF. The full variable domain, completed using reference TRBV29-1 and TRBJ1-1, is SAVISQKPSRDICQRGTSLTIQCQVDSQVTMMFWYRQQPGQSLTLIATANQGSEATYESGFVIDKFPISRPNLTFSTLTVSNMSPEDSSIYLCSAEGTVLKAFFGQGTRLTVV.

The gene calls are TRBV14 and TRBJ1-2, with TRBD1 matching over 8 bases. From germline, CDR1 is SGHDN and CDR2 FVKESK. With 1 base clipped from V and 4 bases from J, the junction kept 5 bases outside the gene matches. The CDR3 spans 15 residues. The CDR3 nucleotides are TGTGCCAGCAGCCAAGCGGGACAGGAACCCTATGGCTACACCTTC. It specifies CASSQAGQEPYGYTF.

V and J are TRBV2 and TRBJ2-5; 8 bases match TRBD2. V shed 4 bases, J shed 1 base, and the junction held 11 bases outside the gene matches. The CDR3 covers 17 residues. CDR1 is SNHLY and CDR2 is FYNNEI in the germline V gene. CDR3 region: CASSGARTSGPQETQYF. CDR3 nucleotides: TGTGCCAGCAGTGGGGCGAGAACTAGCGGACCCCAAGAGACCCAGTACTTC.

CDR3 sequence (DNA): TGTGCCTGGAGTGATGGGGGACTAGCAATGTACAATGAGCAGTTCTTC. Translation: CAWSDGGLAMYNEQFF. The J gene is TRBJ2-1, the V gene TRBV30; TRBD2 matches 9 bases. From germline, CDR1 is GTSNPN and CDR2 SVGIG (reference sequence). V trimming: 1 base; J trimming: 4 bases; junction bases outside the gene matches: 8. The CDR3 consists of 16 residues.